This is a list of T cell receptor beta chains from one sample in a study of cytomegalovirus exposure and HLA in healthy donors. TCRdb's table, derived via immunoSEQ multiplex PCR, lists solely in-frame clones and lacks some. Among about 43,000 clones listed, about half were seen once. The sample consisted of PBMCs. These receptors originate from a man aged 60 to 69 in good health and CMV-seronegative. Both conserved end residues are part of each CDR3. Each record gives: CDR3 length, V gene, D gene, J gene, clone size, CDR3 DNA, CDR3 protein. The D gene is left open where the match is weak. Rows give clone size only sometimes, using once, few, many, or a class for an expanded clone.

>16|TRBV12-5|TRBD1|TRBJ1-1|NA
TGTGCTAGTGGTTTGGGTGACAGGGGAGGGGACACTGAAGCTTTCTTT
CASGLGDRGGDTEAFF
>17|TRBV4-1|TRBD1|TRBJ1-6|NA
TGCGCCAGCAGCCCAGGGACAGGGGGCGAATATAATTCACCCCTCCACTTT
CASSPGTGGEYNSPLHF
>14|TRBV6-5|NA|TRBJ1-5|few
TGTGCCAGCAGTCCAGGGGAAGCCAATCAGCCCCAGCATTTT
CASSPGEANQPQHF
>12|TRBV29-1|NA|TRBJ1-2|few
TGCAGCGTCGATACTCAAAACTATGGCTACACCTTC
CSVDTQNYGYTF
>15|TRBV14|NA|TRBJ1-2|few
TGTGCCAGCAGCCAAGGTCAGGGGCGAAGCTATGGCTACACCTTC
CASSQGQGRSYGYTF
>12|TRBV7-8|NA|TRBJ1-1|NA
TGTGCCAGCAGCTTACGGGGAACTGAAGCTTTCTTT
CASSLRGTEAFF
>17|TRBV4-3|NA|TRBJ2-1|NA
TGCGCCAGCAGCCAAGCCCCGGGGGTCTTTTCCTACAATGAGCAGTTCTTC
CASSQAPGVFSYNEQFF
>13|TRBV4-2|NA|TRBJ2-7|few
TGTGCCAGCAGCCATGGGCAGGGCTACGAGCAGTACTTC
CASSHGQGYEQYF
>14|TRBV27|NA|TRBJ1-1|NA
TGTGCCAGCAGTCCCCAGGCCGTGAACACTGAAGCTTTCTTT
CASSPQAVNTEAFF
>16|TRBV5-1|TRBD2|TRBJ2-5|NA
TGCGCCAGCAGCTTAAGTCTAGCGGGAGGTGGCGAGACCCAGTACTTC
CASSLSLAGGGETQYF
>14|TRBV6-1|NA|TRBJ2-5|NA
TGTGCCAGCAGACACAGAGGGAGTGGGGAGACCCAGTACTTC
CASRHRGSGETQYF
>14|TRBV6-1|TRBD1|TRBJ1-1|few
TGTGCCAGCATTCCAGGGGGCGCTTTAACTGAAGCTTTCTTT
CASIPGGALTEAFF
>17|TRBV4-1|TRBD2|TRBJ2-1|large
TGCGCCAGCAGCCACGGGGCTGGCGGGAGCTCCTACAATGAGCAGTTCTTC
CASSHGAGGSSYNEQFF
>15|TRBV30|TRBD1|TRBJ1-2|NA
TGTGCCTGGAATCCAGGGGGCATAGCTAACTATGGCTACACCTTC
CAWNPGGIANYGYTF
>14|TRBV5-6|NA|TRBJ1-1|NA
TGTGCCAGCAGCCCCCGCGGGGGGAACACTGAAGCTTTCTTT
CASSPRGGNTEAFF
>13|TRBV28|NA|TRBJ1-1|few
TGTGCCATCAGAGTACCAGGCAAGACTGAAGCTTTCTTT
CAIRVPGKTEAFF
>14|TRBV7-8|TRBD1|TRBJ1-5|NA
TGTGCCAGCAGCTCAAAAGGGGGCAGGAAGCCCCAGCATTTT
CASSSKGGRKPQHF
>11|TRBV30|NA|TRBJ2-1|NA
TGTGCCTGGAGTGACCGGGATGAGCAGTTCTTC
CAWSDRDEQFF
>15|TRBV14|NA|TRBJ2-7|NA
TGTGCCAGCAGCCAAGATCGTGGAGGACCCTACGAGCAGTACTTC
CASSQDRGGPYEQYF
>12|TRBV7-2|NA|TRBJ2-1|NA
TGTGCCAGCAGCCGAGACAGGAATGAGCAGTTCTTC
CASSRDRNEQFF
>13|TRBV30|TRBD1|TRBJ1-1|NA
TGTGCCTGGAGTTACAGGGGGGGCACTGAAGCTTTCTTT
CAWSYRGGTEAFF
>19|TRBV5-6|TRBD2|TRBJ2-7|NA
TGTGCCAGCAGCTTGCGTGTCCCGACTAGCGGGAGTCTGGGGTACGAGCAGTACTTC
CASSLRVPTSGSLGYEQYF
>14|TRBV27|TRBD1|TRBJ2-1|NA
TGTGCCAGCAGTATGACAGGGGGCATGGGTGAGCAGTTCTTC
CASSMTGGMGEQFF
>10|TRBV11-2|NA|TRBJ2-7|NA
TGTGCCAGCAGCCATTACGAGCAGTACTTC
CASSHYEQYF
>14|TRBV28|NA|TRBJ1-2|NA
TGTGCCAGCTCAAAGGATTCCAGGAACTATGGCTACACCTTC
CASSKDSRNYGYTF